The T cell receptor beta chain under discussion was sequenced for a study of shared clonotypes between healthy human individuals. Study details: CD4 naive and memory got three plates each, CD8 naive two, CD8 memory one.

With respect to this clone: Its matching antigen is unknown.

Overall study findings and caveats: The study drew on few donors, limiting represented genetic and exposure-history diversity.

Genomic DNA from each subset was divided evenly over several immunoSEQ plates. Here immunoSEQ multiplex PCR was the method, and the copy in TCRdb shows in-frame clones only, minus some. The table shows 600,000 or so clones, with roughly 98% occurring only once. This CDR3 comprises 14 residues. The ends were cut back, 10 bases at V and 0 bases at J, with 13 bases in the middle. Per germline, CDR1 MDHEN and CDR2 SYDVKM. CD45RO-negative cells were positively selected for CCR7, leaving out terminally differentiated effector memory CD45RA+ cells. The sequencing sample was made of naive CD8+ T cells sorted from blood. The sequence was collected from a young man in good health. The rearrangement uses TRBV28 and TRBJ1-5; TRBD1 is a possible D gene (5 bases). CDR3 coding DNA: TGTGCCACCGACAGAACTTATAGCAATCAGCCCCAGCATTTT. Translated: CATDRTYSNQPQHF.